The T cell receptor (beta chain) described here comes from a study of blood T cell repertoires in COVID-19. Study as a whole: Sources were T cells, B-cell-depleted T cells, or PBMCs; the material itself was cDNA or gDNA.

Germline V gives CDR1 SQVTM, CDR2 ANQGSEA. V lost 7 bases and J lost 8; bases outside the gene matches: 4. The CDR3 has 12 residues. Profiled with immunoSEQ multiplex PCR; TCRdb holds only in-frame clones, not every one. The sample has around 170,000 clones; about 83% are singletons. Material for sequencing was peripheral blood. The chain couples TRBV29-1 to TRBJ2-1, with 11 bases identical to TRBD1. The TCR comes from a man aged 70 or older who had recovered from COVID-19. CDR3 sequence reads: CSGDRGWDEQFF. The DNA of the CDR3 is TGCAGCGGGGACAGGGGGTGGGATGAGCAGTTCTTC.